The 21 T cell receptor beta chains below were found in one sample sequenced in a study of T cells after yellow fever vaccination. TCRdb ran MiXCR on the 5' RACE reads and lists one entry per CDR3 protein. The table has a few hundred thousand distinct CDR3 sequences, 7% to 9% seen once. The sequencing here drew on PBMCs, taken roughly 45 days after the first yellow fever vaccination. Source of these receptors: a man younger than 35 who received the YFV17D yellow fever vaccine.

Only a few counts were recorded for this clonotype. A much larger clone sits a single nucleotide away, making a read error possible. The chain is built from TRBV11-2 and TRBJ1-3; no definite D call. This CDR3 comprises 14 residues. V dropped 5 bases and J dropped 2 bases, with 10 bases sitting between them. CDR1 and CDR2 from the germline V gene are SGHAT and FQNNGV. Here the CDR3 DNA reads TGTGCCAGCAGCCTACATGGGGCTGGAAACACCATATATTTT. Translated, it gives CASSLHGAGNTIYF.

The chain links TRBV7-8 to TRBJ1-4; no clear D gene. The germline V gene has CDR1 SGHVS and CDR2 FQNEAQ. V lost 5 bases and J 3 bases, leaving 10 bases between the germline ends. This CDR3 has 14 amino acids. The chain's CDR3 is CASSERQANEKLFF. The DNA of the CDR3 is TGTGCCAGCAGCGAGCGGCAAGCTAATGAAAAACTGTTTTTT.

Ten or more counts support this clonotype. The V call is TRBV6-5, the J call TRBJ2-3; a weak D match, TRBD1 (6 bases). The CDR3 has 14 amino acids. Germline CDR1 MNHEY, CDR2 SVGAGI. Trimming shortened V by 2 bases and J by 6 bases, and 12 bases separated the two germline ends. CDR3 residues: CASSYLGQPDTQYF. The CDR3 DNA reads as TGTGCCAGCAGTTACCTCGGACAGCCTGATACGCAGTATTTT.

This chain links TRBV4-3 with TRBJ2-1; D not certain. V lost 5 bases to trimming and J lost 10 bases, with 15 bases between them. Germline CDR1 reads LGHNA; CDR2 reads YSLEER. The CDR3 length is 13 residues. The CDR3: CASSYGDLGEQFF. In DNA form, the CDR3 reads TGCGCCAGCAGCTATGGGGATTTAGGGGAGCAGTTCTTC.

This chain joins TRBV6-2 or TRBV6-3 and TRBJ1-6; D call uncertain. Germline CDR1 MNHEY, CDR2 SVGEGT. The CDR3 length is 16 residues. V lost 10 bases and J 0 bases, leaving 16 bases between the germline ends. The CDR3 region is CATSSGRSSYNSPLHF. CDR3 DNA: TGTGCCACCAGCTCCGGGAGAAGCTCCTATAATTCACCCCTCCACTTT.

A few counts support this clonotype. The genes are TRBV12-3 or TRBV12-4 and TRBJ2-2; 8 bases fit TRBD2. Trimming took 5 bases from V and 3 from J; bases not matched to a gene: 8. This CDR3 contains 16 residues. Here the CDR3 DNA reads TGTGCCAGCAGTCGGGGACTAGACTACGACACCGGGGAGCTGTTTTTT. As protein: CASSRGLDYDTGELFF.

This clonotype was detected once. The V call is TRBV15, the J call TRBJ2-7; TRBD1 is a possible D gene (5 bases). V was clipped by 0 bases and J by 2 bases, with 8 bases between them. The CDR3 consists of 14 residues. CDR1 LNHNV and CDR2 YYDKDF come from the germline V gene (reference sequence). The CDR3 DNA sequence: TGTGCCACCAGCAGAGATCAACAGGCCTACGAGCAGTACTTC. Amino acid sequence: CATSRDQQAYEQYF.

J is TRBJ2-5 and V is TRBV5-4; D possibly corresponds to TRBD1 (5 bases). CDR1 SGHNT and CDR2 YYREEE come from the germline V gene (reference sequence). V gave up 0 bases and J gave up 6 bases, with 12 bases separating them. CDR3 length: 14 residues. DNA of the CDR3: TGTGCCAGCAGCTTGGCGTTGGCAGGGAAGACCCAGTACTTC. Residues: CASSLALAGKTQYF.

The V and J genes are TRBV4-1 and TRBJ1-5; maybe TRBD1 (5 bases). The CDR3 has 15 amino acids. Germline V CDR1 and CDR2: MGHRA, YSYEKL. Trimming removed 2 bases at V and 10 bases at J, with 18 bases between. In nucleotides, the CDR3 is TGCGCCAGCAGCCAACCCGGGACGGATTCGGAACCCCAGCATTTT. Protein: CASSQPGTDSEPQHF.

This clonotype has just a few counts. The gene calls are TRBV12-3 or TRBV12-4 and TRBJ1-1; tentatively, D is TRBD1 (5 bases). CDR3 length equals 13 residues. Trimming cost V 6 bases and J 2 bases, with 10 bases left between them. The DNA of the CDR3 is TGTGCCAGCAGGACCGGGACTAACACTGAAGCTTTCTTT. This gives the protein CASRTGTNTEAFF.

This clonotype turned up a few times. This chain joins TRBV10-3 and TRBJ2-1; the match to TRBD2 covers 10 bases. The V segment lost 7 bases and the J segment 9 bases; nucleotides outside the gene matches: 6. This CDR3 spans 13 amino acids. Per germline, CDR1 ENHRY and CDR2 SYGVKD. The CDR3 loop is CAIKSGGAGEQFF. Written as DNA, the CDR3 is TGTGCCATCAAGAGCGGGGGGGCCGGTGAGCAGTTCTTC.

DNA of the CDR3: TGTGCCAGCAGCGCACCCCCAACCAGGCGTCTTGAGCAGTTCTTC. Translation gives CASSAPPTRRLEQFF. The chain carries TRBV7-9 and TRBJ2-1; D gene unclear. This CDR3 spans 15 amino acids. V shed 5 bases and J shed 9 bases, with 20 bases lying between them. The germline gives CDR1 SEHNR, CDR2 FQNEAQ (reference sequence).

This clonotype was counted ten times or more. This CDR3 reads CASSGSSGGTVDTQYF. The CDR3 DNA is TGTGCCAGCAGCGGATCTAGCGGGGGGACTGTTGATACGCAGTATTTT. The chain has TRBV7-2 and TRBJ2-3; the match to TRBD2 covers 11 bases. The CDR3 loop spans 16 amino acids. In germline, CDR1 is SGHTA, CDR2 FQGNSA. Trimming took 5 bases from V and 6 from J; bases not matched to a gene: 10. The full variable domain, its missing parts supplied by reference TRBV7-2 and TRBJ2-3, is GAGVSQSPSNKVTEKGKDVELRCDPISGHTALYWYRQSLGQGLEFLIYFQGNSAPDKSGLPSDRFSAERTGGSVSTLTIQRTQQEDSAVYLCASSGSSGGTVDTQYFGPGTRLTVL.

This clonotype has only a few counts. The rearrangement joins TRBV15 to TRBJ1-5; 7 bases line up with TRBD1. Germline CDR1 LNHNV, CDR2 YYDKDF (reference sequence). V shed 5 bases, J shed 2 bases, and the junction held 3 bases outside the gene matches. The CDR3 spans 14 residues. CDR3 DNA sequence: TGTGCCACCAGCGGAACAGGGGGCAATCAGCCCCAGCATTTT. It yields the protein CATSGTGGNQPQHF.

This clonotype came up many times. The rearrangement joins TRBV5-6 to TRBJ1-1; 7 positions match TRBD1. With 5 bases clipped from V and 4 bases from J, the junction kept 5 bases outside the gene matches. Germline CDR1 reads SGHDT; CDR2 reads YYEEEE. CDR3 length: 13 residues. CDR3 amino acids: CASRGDRVTEAFF. For the CDR3, the DNA is TGTGCCAGCAGGGGTGACAGGGTCACTGAAGCTTTCTTT.

The chain has TRBV14 and TRBJ2-5; D is possibly TRBD2 (6 bases). V dropped 0 bases and J dropped 5 bases, with 16 bases sitting between them. The CDR3 is 16 residues long. Germline CDR1 SGHDN, CDR2 FVKESK. CDR3 loop: CASSQDKFGGFETQYF. The DNA for the CDR3 is TGTGCCAGCAGCCAAGATAAGTTCGGAGGGTTTGAGACCCAGTACTTC.

A few counts support this clonotype. The rearrangement joins TRBV27 to TRBJ1-2; TRBD1 is a possible D gene (5 bases). Germline V lookup: CDR1 MNHEY, CDR2 SMNVEV (reference sequence). The CDR3 is made up of 14 amino acids. V was clipped by 5 bases and J by 2 bases, with 12 bases between them. CDR3 DNA: TGTGCCAGCAGTATTATCGGGGGGAACTATGGCTACACCTTC. Translating gives CASSIIGGNYGYTF.

This clonotype was found a few times. The J gene is TRBJ1-6, the V gene TRBV6-5; the D gene is possibly TRBD1 (5 bases). Per germline, CDR1 MNHEY and CDR2 SVGAGI. Trimming shortened V by 2 bases and J by 8 bases, and 10 bases separated the two germline ends. The CDR3 has 14 residues. In nucleotides, the CDR3 is TGTGCCAGCAGTTACAGGGGCCCTCATTCACCCCTCCACTTT. It specifies CASSYRGPHSPLHF.

This clonotype was found many times. The chain recombines TRBV20-1 with TRBJ2-1; 12 bases agree with TRBD2. Germline CDR1 is DFQATT and CDR2 is SNEGSKA (reference sequence). This CDR3 contains 14 residues. With V trimmed by 5 bases and J by 6 bases, 5 bases remained unmatched. The chain's CDR3 is CSARGLAGSNEQFF. CDR3 nucleotide sequence: TGCAGTGCTCGCGGACTAGCGGGGAGCAATGAGCAGTTCTTC.

This clonotype occurred a few times. V and J are TRBV10-3 and TRBJ1-1; no definite D call. Per the germline V gene, CDR1 is ENHRY and CDR2 is SYGVKD. CDR3 length: 15 amino acids. Trimming shortened V by 10 bases and J by 3 bases, and 21 bases separated the two germline ends. For the CDR3, the DNA is TGTGCCACCCCTCCTGGGGAAGTTGATCACACTGAAGCTTTCTTT. Translating it yields CATPPGEVDHTEAFF.

This clonotype was seen more than once but under ten times. The rearrangement links TRBV27 to TRBJ1-2; TRBD1 matches 7 bases. CDR1 MNHEY and CDR2 SMNVEV come from the germline V gene (reference sequence). V shed 6 bases, J shed 3 bases, and the junction held 10 bases outside the gene matches. The CDR3 has 15 amino acids. CDR3 DNA: TGTGCCAGCAGATCACAGGGGCCCTATGACTATGGCTACACCTTC. Its translation: CASRSQGPYDYGYTF.